The clone carrying this T cell receptor beta chain has a handful of counts. Its target is unknown. The sequenced template was cDNA made from the entire isolated RNA. The table came from immunoSEQ multiplex PCR; TCRdb's copy has only in-frame clones and leaves some out. The table lists 300,000 or so clones, under 8.5% of them singletons. The CDR3 extends over 14 amino acids. In germline, CDR1 is LNHDA, CDR2 SQIVND (reference sequence). The ends lost 7 bases at V and 0 bases at J; junction bases unmatched: 5. The sample is drawn from a study of beta chain features in type 1 diabetes. General study points: Insertions at VDJ junctions were less frequent in type 1 diabetes patients. These patients also deleted more nucleotides at the same junctions. Patients and controls would share equally any PCR tilt toward shorter templates.

Sorting based on CD45RO/CCR7/CD25/CD127/CD95/CD27 separated CD4+ naive, central memory, regulatory and stem cell-like memory cells. The source is a young woman in good health. Sequencing used central memory CD4+ T cells from blood. The chain recombines TRBV19 with TRBJ1-1; 7 bases agree with TRBD1. Written as DNA, the CDR3 is TGTGCCAGTAATAAGGACAGGATGAACACTGAAGCTTTCTTT. Protein sequence: CASNKDRMNTEAFF.